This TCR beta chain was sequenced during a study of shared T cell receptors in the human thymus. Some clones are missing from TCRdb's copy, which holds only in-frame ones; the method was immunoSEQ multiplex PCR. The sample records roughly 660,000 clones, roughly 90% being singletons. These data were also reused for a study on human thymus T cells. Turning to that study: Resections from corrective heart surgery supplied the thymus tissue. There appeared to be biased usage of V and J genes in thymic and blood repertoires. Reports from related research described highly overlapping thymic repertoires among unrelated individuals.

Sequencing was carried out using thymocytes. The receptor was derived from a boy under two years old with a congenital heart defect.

As DNA, the CDR3 is TGCGCCAGCAGCCCGGCCGGGACAGGGTTCCGAGGTGGCTATGGCTACACCTTC. It encodes CASSPAGTGFRGGYGYTF. The chain employs TRBV5-1 and TRBJ1-2; 9 bases line up with TRBD1. This CDR3 is built from 18 residues. J was trimmed by 4 bases and V by 4 bases; bases with no gene match: 17. Germline CDR1 reads SGHRS; CDR2 reads YFSETQ. The complete variable domain, with remaining parts taken from reference TRBV5-1 and TRBJ1-2, reads KAGVTQTPRYLIKTRGQQVTLSCSPISGHRSVSWYQQTPGQGLQFLFEYFSETQRNKGNFPGRFSGRQFSNSRSEMNVSTLELGDSALYLCASSPAGTGFRGGYGYTFGSGTRLTVV.